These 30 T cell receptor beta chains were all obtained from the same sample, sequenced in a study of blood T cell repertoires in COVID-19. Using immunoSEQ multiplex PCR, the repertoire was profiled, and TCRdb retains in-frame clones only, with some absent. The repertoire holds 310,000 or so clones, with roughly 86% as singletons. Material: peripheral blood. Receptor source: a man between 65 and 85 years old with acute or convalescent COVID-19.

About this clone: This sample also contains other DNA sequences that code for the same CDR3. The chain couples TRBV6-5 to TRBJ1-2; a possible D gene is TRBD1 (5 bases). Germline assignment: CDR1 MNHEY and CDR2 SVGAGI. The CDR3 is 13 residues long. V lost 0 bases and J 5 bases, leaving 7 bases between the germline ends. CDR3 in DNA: TGTGCCAGCAGTTACTCTAGGGGATATGGCTACACCTTC. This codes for CASSYSRGYGYTF.

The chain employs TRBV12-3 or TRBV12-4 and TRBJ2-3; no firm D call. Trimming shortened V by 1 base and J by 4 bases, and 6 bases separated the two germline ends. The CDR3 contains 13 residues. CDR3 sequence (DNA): TGTGCCAGCAGTTTAGTTCGAGCAGATACGCAGTATTTT. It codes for CASSLVRADTQYF.

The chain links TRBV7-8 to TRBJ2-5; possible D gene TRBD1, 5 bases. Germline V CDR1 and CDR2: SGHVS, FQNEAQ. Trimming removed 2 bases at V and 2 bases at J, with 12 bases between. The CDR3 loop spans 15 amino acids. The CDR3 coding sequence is TGTGCCAGCAGCTTACCCGGACACCGACAAGAGACCCAGTACTTC. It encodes CASSLPGHRQETQYF.

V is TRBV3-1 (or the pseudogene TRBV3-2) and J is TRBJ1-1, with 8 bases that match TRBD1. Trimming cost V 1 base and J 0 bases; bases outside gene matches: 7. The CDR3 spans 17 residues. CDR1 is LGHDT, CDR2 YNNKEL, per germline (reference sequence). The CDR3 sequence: CASSQGTGFTLNTEAFF. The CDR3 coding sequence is TGTGCCAGCAGCCAAGGGACAGGGTTTACTTTGAACACTGAAGCTTTCTTT.

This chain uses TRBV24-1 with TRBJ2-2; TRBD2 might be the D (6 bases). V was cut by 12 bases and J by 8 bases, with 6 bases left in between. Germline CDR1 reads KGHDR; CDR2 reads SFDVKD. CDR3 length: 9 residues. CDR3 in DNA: TGTGCCCGGGGGGGGGAGCTGTTTTTT. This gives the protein CARGGELFF.

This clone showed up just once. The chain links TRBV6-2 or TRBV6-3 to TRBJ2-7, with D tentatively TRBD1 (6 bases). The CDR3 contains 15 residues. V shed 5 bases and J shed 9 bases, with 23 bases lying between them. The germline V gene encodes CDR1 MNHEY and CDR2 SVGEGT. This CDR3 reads CASSDRTVISRGQYF. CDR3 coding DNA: TGTGCCAGCAGTGATCGGACAGTGATTTCCAGGGGGCAGTACTTC.

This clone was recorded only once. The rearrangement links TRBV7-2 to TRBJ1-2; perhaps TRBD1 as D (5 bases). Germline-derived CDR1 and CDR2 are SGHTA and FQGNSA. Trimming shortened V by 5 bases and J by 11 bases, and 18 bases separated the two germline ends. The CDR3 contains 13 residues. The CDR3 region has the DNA TGTGCCAGCAGCCCCCGGGAGACTGGGGGGTACACCTTC. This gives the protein CASSPRETGGYTF. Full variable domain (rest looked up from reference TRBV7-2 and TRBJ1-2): GAGVSQSPSNKVTEKGKDVELRCDPISGHTALYWYRQSLGQGLEFLIYFQGNSAPDKSGLPSDRFSAERTGGSVSTLTIQRTQQEDSAVYLCASSPRETGGYTFGSGTRLTVV.

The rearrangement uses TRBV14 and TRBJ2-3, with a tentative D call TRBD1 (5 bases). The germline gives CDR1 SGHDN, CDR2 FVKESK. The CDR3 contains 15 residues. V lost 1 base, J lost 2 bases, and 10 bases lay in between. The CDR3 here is CASSQVGRATDTQYF. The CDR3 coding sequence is TGTGCCAGCAGCCAAGTCGGCAGGGCCACAGATACGCAGTATTTT.

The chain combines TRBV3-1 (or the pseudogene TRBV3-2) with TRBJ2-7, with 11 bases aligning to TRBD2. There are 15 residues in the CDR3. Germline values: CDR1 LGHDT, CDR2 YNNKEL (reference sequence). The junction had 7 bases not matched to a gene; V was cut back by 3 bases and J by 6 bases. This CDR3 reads CASSQASGGPREQYF. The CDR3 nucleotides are TGTGCCAGCAGCCAGGCTAGCGGGGGGCCTCGCGAGCAGTACTTC.

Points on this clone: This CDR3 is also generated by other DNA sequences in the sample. The CDR3 coding sequence is TGTGCCAGCAGTAGAGAAACCGGGGAGCTGTTTTTT. It codes for CASSRETGELFF. This chain joins TRBV12-3 or TRBV12-4 and TRBJ2-2, with D unclear. The CDR3 contains 12 residues. The V end was cut by 5 bases, the J end by 5 bases, with 6 bases between.

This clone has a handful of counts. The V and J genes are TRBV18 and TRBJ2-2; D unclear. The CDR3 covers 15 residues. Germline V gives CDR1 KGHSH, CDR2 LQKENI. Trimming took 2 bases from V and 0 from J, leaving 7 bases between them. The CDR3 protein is CASSPSVANTGELFF. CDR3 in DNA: TGTGCCAGCTCACCATCGGTAGCGAACACCGGGGAGCTGTTTTTT.

This chain's CDR3 is CATSRGGTGGGGELFF. CDR3 bases: TGTGCCACCAGCAGAGGGGGGACAGGGGGCGGCGGGGAGCTGTTTTTT. The V and J genes are TRBV15 and TRBJ2-2, with 12 bases matching TRBD1. CDR1 and CDR2 (germline): LNHNV, YYDKDF (reference sequence). V trimming: 1 base; J trimming: 7 bases; junction bases outside the gene matches: 4. The CDR3 has 16 amino acids.

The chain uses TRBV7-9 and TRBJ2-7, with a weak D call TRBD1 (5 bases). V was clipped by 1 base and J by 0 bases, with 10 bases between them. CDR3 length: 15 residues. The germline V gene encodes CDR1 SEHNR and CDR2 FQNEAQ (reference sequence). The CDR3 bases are TGTGCCAGCAGCTTAGGACCCCAGGGCTCCTACGAGCAGTACTTC. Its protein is CASSLGPQGSYEQYF.

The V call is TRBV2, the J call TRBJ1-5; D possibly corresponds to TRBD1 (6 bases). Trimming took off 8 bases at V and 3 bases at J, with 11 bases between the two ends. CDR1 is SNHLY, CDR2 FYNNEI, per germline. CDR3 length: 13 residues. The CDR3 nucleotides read TGTGCCAGCGGCCGGGACACCAATCAGCCCCAGCATTTT. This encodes CASGRDTNQPQHF. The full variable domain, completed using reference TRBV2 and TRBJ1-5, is EPEVTQTPSHQVTQMGQEVILRCVPISNHLYFYWYRQILGQKVEFLVSFYNNEISEKSEIFDDQFSVERPDGSNFTLKIRSTKLEDSAMYFCASGRDTNQPQHFGDGTRLSIL.

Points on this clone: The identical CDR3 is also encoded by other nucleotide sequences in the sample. In DNA form, the CDR3 reads TGTGCCAGCTCACCGGGAACAGGGGGCGTTGGCAATCAGCCCCAGCATTTT. As protein: CASSPGTGGVGNQPQHF. This rearrangement joins TRBV18 to TRBJ1-5; TRBD1 aligns across 9 bases. Germline CDR1 KGHSH, CDR2 LQKENI. This CDR3 is 17 amino acids long. The junction had 8 bases not matched to a gene; V was cut back by 3 bases and J by 2 bases.

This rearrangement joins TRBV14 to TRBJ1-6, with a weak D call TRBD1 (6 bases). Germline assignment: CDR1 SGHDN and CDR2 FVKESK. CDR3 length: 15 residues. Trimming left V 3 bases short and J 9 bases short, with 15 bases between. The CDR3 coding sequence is TGTGCCAGCAGCCACGGACAGTACGGAGGTTCACCCCTCCACTTT. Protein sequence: CASSHGQYGGSPLHF.

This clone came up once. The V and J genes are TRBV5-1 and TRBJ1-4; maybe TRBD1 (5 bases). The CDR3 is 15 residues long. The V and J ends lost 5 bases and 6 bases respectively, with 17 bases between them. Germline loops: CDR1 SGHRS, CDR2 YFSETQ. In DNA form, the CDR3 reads TGCGCCAGCAGGCCTTTGGGGGGAGAGGATGAAAAACTGTTTTTT. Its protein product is CASRPLGGEDEKLFF.

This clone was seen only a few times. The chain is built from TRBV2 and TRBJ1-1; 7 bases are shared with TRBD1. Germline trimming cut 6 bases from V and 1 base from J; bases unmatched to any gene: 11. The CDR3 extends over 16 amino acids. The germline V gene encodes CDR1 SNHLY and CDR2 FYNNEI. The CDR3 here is CASRGPLGQENTEAFF. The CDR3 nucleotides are TGTGCCAGCAGGGGCCCCCTAGGACAGGAGAACACTGAAGCTTTCTTT.

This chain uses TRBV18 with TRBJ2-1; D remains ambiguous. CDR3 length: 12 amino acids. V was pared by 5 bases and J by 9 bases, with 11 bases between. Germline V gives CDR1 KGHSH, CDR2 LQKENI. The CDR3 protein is CASSTGGFEQFF. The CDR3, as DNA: TGTGCCAGCTCAACGGGTGGCTTTGAGCAGTTCTTC.

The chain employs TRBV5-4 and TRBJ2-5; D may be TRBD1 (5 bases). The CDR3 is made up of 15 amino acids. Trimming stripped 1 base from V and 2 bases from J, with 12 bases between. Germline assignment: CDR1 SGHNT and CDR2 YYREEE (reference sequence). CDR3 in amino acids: CASSLLGAVQETQYF. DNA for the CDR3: TGTGCCAGCAGCTTGTTAGGGGCAGTTCAAGAGACCCAGTACTTC.

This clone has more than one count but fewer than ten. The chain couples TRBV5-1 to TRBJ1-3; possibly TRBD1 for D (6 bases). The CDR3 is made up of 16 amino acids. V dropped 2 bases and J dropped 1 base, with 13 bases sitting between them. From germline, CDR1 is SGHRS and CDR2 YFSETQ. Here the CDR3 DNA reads TGCGCCAGCAGCTTCTCCCCACAGGGATCTGGAAACACCATATATTTT. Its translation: CASSFSPQGSGNTIYF.

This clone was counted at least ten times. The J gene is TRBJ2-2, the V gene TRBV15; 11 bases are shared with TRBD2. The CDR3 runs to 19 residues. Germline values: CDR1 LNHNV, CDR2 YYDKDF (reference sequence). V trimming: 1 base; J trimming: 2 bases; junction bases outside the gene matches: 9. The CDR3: CATSRGALAGGFNTGELFF. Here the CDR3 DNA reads TGTGCCACCAGCAGAGGGGCGCTAGCGGGGGGCTTTAACACCGGGGAGCTGTTTTTT.

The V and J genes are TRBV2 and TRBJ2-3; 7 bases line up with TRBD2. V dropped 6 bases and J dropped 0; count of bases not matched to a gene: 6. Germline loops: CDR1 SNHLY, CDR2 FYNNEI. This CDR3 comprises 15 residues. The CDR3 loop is CASSLRETSTDTQYF. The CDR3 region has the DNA TGTGCCAGCAGCCTGCGGGAGACTAGCACAGATACGCAGTATTTT.

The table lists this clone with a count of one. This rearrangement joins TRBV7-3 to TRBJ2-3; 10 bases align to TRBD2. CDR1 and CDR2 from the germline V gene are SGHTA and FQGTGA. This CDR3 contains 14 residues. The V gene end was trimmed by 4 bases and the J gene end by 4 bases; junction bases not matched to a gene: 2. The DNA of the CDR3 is TGTGCCAGCAGCTACAGCGGGGGGGCAGATACGCAGTATTTT. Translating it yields CASSYSGGADTQYF.

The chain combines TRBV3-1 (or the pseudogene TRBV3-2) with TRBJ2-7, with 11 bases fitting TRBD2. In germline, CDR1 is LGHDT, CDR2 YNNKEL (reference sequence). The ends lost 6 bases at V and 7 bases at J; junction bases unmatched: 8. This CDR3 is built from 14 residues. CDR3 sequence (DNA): TGTGCCAGCAGTATAGCGGGAGGGGTTGGGGAGCAGTACTTC. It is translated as CASSIAGGVGEQYF.

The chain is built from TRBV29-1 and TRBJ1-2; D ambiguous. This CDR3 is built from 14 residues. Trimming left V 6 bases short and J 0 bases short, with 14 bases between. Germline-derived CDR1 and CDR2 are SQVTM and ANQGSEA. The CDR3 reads CSVPWGEANYGYTF. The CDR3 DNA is TGCAGCGTCCCATGGGGAGAGGCTAACTATGGCTACACCTTC.

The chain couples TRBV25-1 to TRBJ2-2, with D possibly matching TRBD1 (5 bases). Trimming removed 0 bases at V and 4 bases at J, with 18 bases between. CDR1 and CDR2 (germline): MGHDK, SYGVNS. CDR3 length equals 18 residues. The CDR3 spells CASSEYKGSGRRTGELFF. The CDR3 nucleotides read TGTGCCAGCAGTGAATATAAAGGTTCAGGGCGCCGCACCGGGGAGCTGTTTTTT.

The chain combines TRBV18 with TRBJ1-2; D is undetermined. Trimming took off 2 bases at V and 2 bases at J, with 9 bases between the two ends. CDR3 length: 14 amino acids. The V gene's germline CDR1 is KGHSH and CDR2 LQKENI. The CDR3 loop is CASSPTESNYGYTF. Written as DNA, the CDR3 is TGTGCCAGCTCACCAACAGAGAGCAACTATGGCTACACCTTC.

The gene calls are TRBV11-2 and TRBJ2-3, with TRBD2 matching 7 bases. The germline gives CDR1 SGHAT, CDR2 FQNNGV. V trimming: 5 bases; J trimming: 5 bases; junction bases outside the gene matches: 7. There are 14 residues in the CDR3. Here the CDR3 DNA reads TGTGCCAGCAGCCCGCCGGGGAGGGTAGATACGCAGTATTTT. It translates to CASSPPGRVDTQYF.

The DNA of the CDR3 is TGTGCCAGCAGCTTAGTGGGGACAGGGAGAAGTGGCTACACCTTC. Protein product: CASSLVGTGRSGYTF. This sequence joins TRBV7-2 and TRBJ1-2, with 9 nucleotides matching TRBD1. J lost 7 bases, V lost 1 base, and 7 bases had no gene match. Per the germline V gene, CDR1 is SGHTA and CDR2 is FQGNSA. CDR3 length equals 15 residues.